The TCR beta chain described here comes from a study of cytomegalovirus exposure and HLA in healthy donors. This clone was seen once. Its specificity is not known. V was shortened by 5 bases and J by 6 bases, with 10 bases between the two germline ends. The germline V gene has CDR1 LNHDA and CDR2 SQIVND (reference sequence). There are 12 residues in the CDR3. Study results and limitations: HLA alleles showed associations with 16,951 TCR beta sequences in a later analysis, at a 0.05 false discovery rate. There were 150 to 200 TCR beta chains listed as cytomegalovirus-associated.

The PCR used 60 Vbeta and 13 Jbeta primers. Produced via immunoSEQ multiplex PCR; TCRdb's table is partial and in-frame only. Here the sample spans around 130,000 clones, 75% to 90% being singletons. The TCR sequence derives from a middle-aged woman in good health and CMV-seronegative. V and J are TRBV19 and TRBJ1-1; D is perhaps TRBD1 (6 bases). The specimen was PBMCs. The CDR3: CASSPRTAEAFF. The CDR3 nucleotides read TGTGCCAGTAGTCCGCGGACAGCTGAAGCTTTCTTT.